These 24 T cell receptor beta chains came from one sample sequenced in a study of Ad26.COV2.S vaccination and SARS-CoV-2 variants. Treatment in this sample: roughly 19 received Ad26.COV2.S at low or high dose, single or two shots; roughly five received placebo; per-sample allocation not given. Day 63 after the first vaccine or placebo injection was the time point for sampling. Profiled with immunoSEQ multiplex PCR; TCRdb holds only in-frame clones, not every one. Of 440,000 or so clones in the sample, around 91% were seen once. Specimen: peripheral blood, collected in a trial of Ad26.COV2.S vaccine versus placebo. These receptors were collected from a person aged 18-60 years who received the Ad26.COV2.S COVID-19 vaccine or a placebo.

The V call is TRBV30, the J call TRBJ2-2; a possible D gene is TRBD2 (7 bases). From germline, CDR1 is GTSNPN and CDR2 SVGIG (reference sequence). This CDR3 spans 13 amino acids. V lost 5 bases and J lost 7, with 14 bases in between. CDR3 bases: TGTGCCTGGGCTGGGGGGGCCGGCGGGGAGCTGTTTTTT. It encodes CAWAGGAGGELFF.

V is TRBV28 and J is TRBJ1-2, with D perhaps matching TRBD1 (5 bases). V lost 3 bases to trimming and J lost 4 bases, with 12 bases between them. Germline lookup yields CDR1 MDHEN and CDR2 SYDVKM. The CDR3 is 14 residues long. The CDR3 region has the DNA TGTGCCAGCAGTTTGTCCCGGGGGGGCTATGGCTACACCTTC. It encodes CASSLSRGGYGYTF.

This clone occurred a few times. The V and J genes are TRBV10-3 and TRBJ2-1; perhaps TRBD2 as D (6 bases). The V end was cut by 8 bases, the J end by 0 bases, with 14 bases between. This CDR3 is built from 15 residues. CDR1 and CDR2 from the germline V gene are ENHRY and SYGVKD. CDR3 DNA sequence: TGTGCCATCGGGGCTAGCGCCTTCTCCTACAATGAGCAGTTCTTC. It translates to CAIGASAFSYNEQFF.

V usage is TRBV6-5 and J usage is TRBJ2-7; D is unclear. V was pared by 2 bases and J by 1 base, with 9 bases between. Germline V gene data show CDR1 as MNHEY and CDR2 as SVGAGI. There are 14 residues in the CDR3. This CDR3 is CASSYAVASYEQYF. The CDR3 DNA reads TGTGCCAGCAGTTACGCGGTGGCTTCCTACGAGCAGTACTTC.

The rearrangement uses TRBV28 and TRBJ1-4, with 7 positions matching TRBD1. The CDR3 consists of 15 residues. V lost 5 bases and J lost 8; bases outside the gene matches: 11. CDR1 and CDR2 (germline): MDHEN, SYDVKM. The CDR3 nucleotides read TGTGCCAGCAGTAGTGGACAGGCCCTCGGGGAAAAACTGTTTTTT. The encoded protein is CASSSGQALGEKLFF.

This chain links TRBV13 with TRBJ1-5; possible D gene TRBD1, 5 bases. The CDR3 runs to 16 residues. Trimming cost V 8 bases and J 0 bases, with 17 bases left between them. Germline CDR1 reads PRHDT; CDR2 reads FYEKMQ (reference sequence). In nucleotides, the CDR3 is TGTGCCAGCCGGGACGGAGTCTCTTATAGCAATCAGCCCCAGCATTTT. Residues: CASRDGVSYSNQPQHF.

J is TRBJ2-3 and V is TRBV18; D is perhaps TRBD1 (5 bases). This CDR3 spans 14 amino acids. Between the trimmed V and J ends, which lost 2 bases and 7 bases, there was a span of 13 bases. Germline V gene sequence: CDR1 KGHSH, CDR2 LQKENI. CDR3 nucleotide sequence: TGTGCCAGCTCACCATCGAGCAGGGCGAATACGCAGTATTTT. As protein: CASSPSSRANTQYF.

The V call is TRBV30, the J call TRBJ1-2, with 7 bases lining up with TRBD1. The CDR3 totals 14 residues. The germline V gene has CDR1 GTSNPN and CDR2 SVGIG (reference sequence). Trimming cost V 8 bases and J 4 bases; bases outside gene matches: 13. In DNA form, the CDR3 reads TGTGCCCGCGTCGAGACAGGGCTGTCCTATGGCTACACCTTC. Protein: CARVETGLSYGYTF.

V usage is TRBV11-2 and J usage is TRBJ1-1, with D maybe TRBD1 (5 bases). V shed 5 bases and J shed 4 bases, with 17 bases lying between them. The CDR3 contains 15 residues. Germline V gene data show CDR1 as SGHAT and CDR2 as FQNNGV. The CDR3 DNA reads as TGTGCCAGCAGCCCCCCCCCGGGGGGTCGCACTGAAGCTTTCTTT. Its translation is CASSPPPGGRTEAFF.

This clone appeared once. The chain has TRBV28 and TRBJ2-7; a possible D gene is TRBD2 (5 bases). Germline lookup yields CDR1 MDHEN and CDR2 SYDVKM. V lost 3 bases and J 4 bases, leaving 19 bases between the germline ends. The CDR3 sequence is 16 residues long. This chain's CDR3 is CASSFGFSAGPYEQYF. The CDR3 nucleotides read TGTGCCAGCAGTTTTGGGTTTAGCGCCGGTCCTTACGAGCAGTACTTC.

The chain uses TRBV4-3 and TRBJ1-6; a possible D gene is TRBD1 (6 bases). CDR1 LGHNA and CDR2 YSLEER come from the germline V gene. V lost 5 bases, J lost 0 bases, and 14 bases lay in between. CDR3 length: 17 residues. The CDR3 region is CASSNFTGSSYNSPLHF. In DNA, the CDR3 is TGCGCCAGCAGCAATTTCACAGGGAGCTCCTATAATTCACCCCTCCACTTT.

J is TRBJ2-7 and V is TRBV2; D is ambiguous. Looked up from germline, CDR1 is SNHLY and CDR2 is FYNNEI. Deletions cut 3 bases from V and 0 bases from J, with 6 bases between. CDR3 size: 13 residues. The CDR3 nucleotides are TGTGCCAGCAGTGAGAACAACTCCTACGAGCAGTACTTC. It is translated as CASSENNSYEQYF.

This chain links TRBV27 with TRBJ1-1; TRBD1 is a possible D gene (6 bases). The V and J ends lost 6 bases and 1 base respectively, with 18 bases between them. Germline V gene data show CDR1 as MNHEY and CDR2 as SMNVEV (reference sequence). This CDR3 contains 16 residues. CDR3 coding DNA: TGTGCCAGCAGCCGTCCTTCCCCGGGGGCGAACACTGAAGCTTTCTTT. Its translation: CASSRPSPGANTEAFF.

This chain links TRBV21-1 with TRBJ2-2; the table assigns TRBD2, which was not confirmed against the DNA. TRBV21-1 constitutes a pseudogene. The CDR3 has 18 amino acids. CDR3: CASSKECGGEPNTGELFF. The CDR3, as DNA: TGTGCCAGCAGCAAAGAGTGTGGAGGTGAACCGAACACCGGGGAGCTGTTTTTT.

The sample holds a few counts of this clone. V gene TRBV6-5 combines with J gene TRBJ1-1; no clear D gene. The CDR3 is 13 residues long. Deletions cut 5 bases from V and 6 bases from J, with 13 bases between. Per germline, CDR1 MNHEY and CDR2 SVGAGI. The CDR3 bases are TGTGCCAGCAGTCCTGTAGTGACGGCTGAAGCTTTCTTT. Translated, it gives CASSPVVTAEAFF.

The chain couples TRBV12-5 to TRBJ2-2; 7 positions agree with TRBD2. The V and J ends lost 2 bases and 7 bases, in that order; junction bases with no gene match: 13. CDR1 and CDR2 (germline): LGHNT, FRNRAP. This CDR3 comprises 17 residues. CDR3 sequence reads: CASGLSTGTTVGGELFF. The CDR3 bases are TGTGCTAGTGGTTTGTCCACGGGGACTACCGTTGGCGGGGAGCTGTTTTTT.

The V call is TRBV19, the J call TRBJ1-5, with D hard to call. This CDR3 is built from 15 residues. Trimming took off 0 bases at V and 3 bases at J, with 9 bases between the two ends. The germline CDR1 and CDR2 sequences are LNHDA and SQIVND (reference sequence). The CDR3 nucleotides are TGTGCCAGTAGTATAGATGGCGGACTCAATCAGCCCCAGCATTTT. It encodes CASSIDGGLNQPQHF.

Only a few counts were recorded for this clone. The chain uses TRBV28 and TRBJ1-6; D perhaps matches TRBD1 (6 bases). The CDR3 is 13 amino acids. Germline V gene sequence: CDR1 MDHEN, CDR2 SYDVKM. V was pared by 6 bases and J by 7 bases, with 10 bases between. CDR3 region: CASRQGGNSPLHF. DNA for the CDR3: TGTGCCAGCAGACAGGGAGGGAATTCACCCCTCCACTTT.

This sequence joins TRBV11-3 and TRBJ2-5; weak D call: TRBD2 (6 bases). V dropped 5 bases and J dropped 3 bases, with 10 bases sitting between them. The CDR3 is 13 residues long. Germline V gives CDR1 SGHNT, CDR2 YENEEA. CDR3 sequence reads: CASSPPGEETQYF. The CDR3 DNA reads as TGTGCCAGCAGCCCCCCGGGGGAAGAGACCCAGTACTTC.

The chain has TRBV4-3 and TRBJ2-7; 10 bases are shared with TRBD1. The CDR3 consists of 15 residues. The J segment lost 1 base and the V segment lost 3 bases, leaving 3 bases of the junction unmatched. Germline loops: CDR1 LGHNA, CDR2 YSLEER. The CDR3 nucleotides are TGCGCCAGCAGCCATGACAGGGGGCCTTCCTACGAGCAGTACTTC. This encodes CASSHDRGPSYEQYF.

The chain employs TRBV15 and TRBJ2-7; 9 positions agree with TRBD1. CDR3 length: 15 amino acids. The J segment lost 3 bases and the V segment lost 5 bases, leaving 8 bases of the junction unmatched. CDR1 and CDR2 (germline): LNHNV, YYDKDF (reference sequence). CDR3 coding DNA: TGTGCCACCAGCCAAGGGACAGGGCCGGGCTACGAGCAGTACTTC. Its translation is CATSQGTGPGYEQYF.

The rearrangement joins TRBV10-3 to TRBJ2-3; no definite D call. CDR1 and CDR2 (germline): ENHRY, SYGVKD. V was pared by 4 bases and J by 3 bases, with 2 bases between. The CDR3 is 11 residues long. CDR3 sequence (DNA): TGTGCCATCAGTGGGACAGATACGCAGTATTTT. Translating gives CAISGTDTQYF.

This rearrangement joins TRBV19 to TRBJ2-5; 8 nucleotides agree with TRBD1. This CDR3 is built from 13 residues. Germline loops: CDR1 LNHDA, CDR2 SQIVND (reference sequence). V lost 6 bases to trimming and J lost 5 bases; unmatched junction nucleotides: 5. The CDR3 spells CASRPTGDETQYF. In nucleotides, the CDR3 is TGTGCCAGTAGACCGACAGGGGACGAGACCCAGTACTTC.

This clone was detected only a few times. This chain links TRBV4-3 with TRBJ2-2; 7 positions agree with TRBD2. Germline CDR1 LGHNA, CDR2 YSLEER. The CDR3 is 17 amino acids. V was pared by 3 bases and J by 0 bases, with 7 bases of the junction left unmatched. The CDR3 bases are TGCGCCAGCAGCCACGATCCTAGCGGCTCGAACACCGGGGAGCTGTTTTTT. Residues: CASSHDPSGSNTGELFF.